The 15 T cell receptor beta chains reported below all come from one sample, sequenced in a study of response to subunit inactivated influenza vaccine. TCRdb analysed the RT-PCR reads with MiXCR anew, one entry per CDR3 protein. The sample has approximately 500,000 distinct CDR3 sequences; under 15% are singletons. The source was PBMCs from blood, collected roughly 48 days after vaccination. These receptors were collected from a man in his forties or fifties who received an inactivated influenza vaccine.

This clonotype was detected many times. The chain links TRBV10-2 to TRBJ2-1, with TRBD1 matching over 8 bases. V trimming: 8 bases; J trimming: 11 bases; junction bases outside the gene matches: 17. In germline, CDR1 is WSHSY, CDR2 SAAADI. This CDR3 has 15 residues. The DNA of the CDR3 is TGCGCCAGCCAGCCGACTCGGACAGGGTGGGGTAAGCAGTTCTTC. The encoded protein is CASQPTRTGWGKQFF.

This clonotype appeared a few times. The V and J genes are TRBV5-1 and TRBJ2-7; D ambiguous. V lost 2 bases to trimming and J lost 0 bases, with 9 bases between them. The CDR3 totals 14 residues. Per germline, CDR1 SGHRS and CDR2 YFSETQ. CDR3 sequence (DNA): TGCGCCAGCAGCTTCGACGGAATCTCCTACGAGCAGTACTTC. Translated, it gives CASSFDGISYEQYF.

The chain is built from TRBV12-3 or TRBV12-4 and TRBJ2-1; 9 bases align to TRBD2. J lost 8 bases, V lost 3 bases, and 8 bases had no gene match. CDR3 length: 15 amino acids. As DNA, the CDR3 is TGTGCCAGCAGTTTGGGCGGGGGGGTCGTGGATGAGCAGTTCTTC. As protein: CASSLGGGVVDEQFF.

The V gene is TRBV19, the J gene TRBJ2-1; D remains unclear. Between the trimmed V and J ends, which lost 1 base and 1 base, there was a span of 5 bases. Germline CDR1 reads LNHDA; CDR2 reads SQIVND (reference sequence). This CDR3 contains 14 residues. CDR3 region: CASSIGISYNEQFF. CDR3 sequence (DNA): TGTGCCAGTAGTATAGGGATATCCTACAATGAGCAGTTCTTC.

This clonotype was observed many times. This chain's CDR3 is CASTYTGGRVNEQFF. CDR3 bases: TGTGCCAGCACCTACACAGGGGGCAGAGTAAATGAGCAGTTCTTC. The chain employs TRBV5-6 and TRBJ2-1; 9 bases agree with TRBD1. CDR1 and CDR2 (germline): SGHDT, YYEEEE. The J segment lost 7 bases and the V segment lost 6 bases, leaving 11 bases of the junction unmatched. This CDR3 has 15 residues.

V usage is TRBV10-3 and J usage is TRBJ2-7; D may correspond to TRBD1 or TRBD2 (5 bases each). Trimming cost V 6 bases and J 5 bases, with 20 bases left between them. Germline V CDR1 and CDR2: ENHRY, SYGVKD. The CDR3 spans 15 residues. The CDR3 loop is CAISPRAGAGDEQYF. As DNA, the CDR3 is TGTGCCATCAGCCCGCGGGCCGGGGCCGGGGACGAGCAGTACTTC.

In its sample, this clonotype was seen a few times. The CDR3 region has the DNA TGTGCCAGCAGCTCGGACGTCGGCTCTGGAAACACCATATATTTT. It encodes CASSSDVGSGNTIYF. The chain joins TRBV9 to TRBJ1-3; D is uncertain. Germline V gene sequence: CDR1 SGDLS, CDR2 YYNGEE. The germline V and J ends were trimmed by 4 bases and 0 bases, with 11 bases remaining between them. The CDR3 loop spans 15 amino acids.

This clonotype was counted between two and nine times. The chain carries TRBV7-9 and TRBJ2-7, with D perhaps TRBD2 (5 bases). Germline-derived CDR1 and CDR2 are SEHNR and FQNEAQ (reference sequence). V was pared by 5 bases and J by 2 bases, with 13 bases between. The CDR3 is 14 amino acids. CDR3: CASSPVLAAYEQYF. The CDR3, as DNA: TGTGCCAGCAGCCCGGTTCTAGCAGCCTACGAGCAGTACTTC.

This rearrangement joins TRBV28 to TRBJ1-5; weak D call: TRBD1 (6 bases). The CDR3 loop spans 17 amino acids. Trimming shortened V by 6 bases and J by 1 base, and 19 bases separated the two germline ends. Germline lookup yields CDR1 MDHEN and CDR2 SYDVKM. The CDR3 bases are TGTGCCAGCAGCTTAAACCCGGGACAATTAAGCAATCAGCCCCAGCATTTT. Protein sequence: CASSLNPGQLSNQPQHF.

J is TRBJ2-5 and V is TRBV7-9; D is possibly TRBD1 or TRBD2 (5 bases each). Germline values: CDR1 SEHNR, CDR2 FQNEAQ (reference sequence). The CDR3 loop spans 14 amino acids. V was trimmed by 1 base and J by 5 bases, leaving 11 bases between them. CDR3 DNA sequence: TGTGCCAGCAGCTTAGATGGGGGTCCGGAGACCCAGTACTTC. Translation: CASSLDGGPETQYF.

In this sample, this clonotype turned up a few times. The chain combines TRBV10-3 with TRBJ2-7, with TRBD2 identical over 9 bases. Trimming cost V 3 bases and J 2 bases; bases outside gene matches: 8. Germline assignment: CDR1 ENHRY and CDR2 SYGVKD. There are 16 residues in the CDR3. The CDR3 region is CAISDPGRGGAYEQYF. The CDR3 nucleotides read TGTGCCATCAGTGACCCTGGGCGGGGGGGGGCCTACGAGCAGTACTTC.

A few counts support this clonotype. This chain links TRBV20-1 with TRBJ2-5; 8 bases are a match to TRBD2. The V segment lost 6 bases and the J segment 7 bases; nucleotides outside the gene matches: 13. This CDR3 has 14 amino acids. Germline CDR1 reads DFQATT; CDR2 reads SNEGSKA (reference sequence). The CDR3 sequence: CSAQMSGLEGTQYF. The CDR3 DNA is TGCAGTGCCCAAATGTCGGGACTAGAGGGGACCCAGTACTTC.

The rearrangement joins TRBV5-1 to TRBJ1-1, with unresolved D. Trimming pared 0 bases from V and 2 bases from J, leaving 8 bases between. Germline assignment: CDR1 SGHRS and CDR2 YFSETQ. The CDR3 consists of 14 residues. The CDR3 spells CASSLDRINTEAFF. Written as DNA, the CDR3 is TGCGCCAGCAGCTTGGACAGAATAAACACTGAAGCTTTCTTT.

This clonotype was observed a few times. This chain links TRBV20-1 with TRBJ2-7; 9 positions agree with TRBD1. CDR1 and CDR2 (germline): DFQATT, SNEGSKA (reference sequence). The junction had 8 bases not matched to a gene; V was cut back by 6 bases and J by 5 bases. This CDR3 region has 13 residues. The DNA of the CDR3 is TGCAGTGCATCCGGCACAGGGGGCAACGAGCAGTACTTC. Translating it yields CSASGTGGNEQYF.

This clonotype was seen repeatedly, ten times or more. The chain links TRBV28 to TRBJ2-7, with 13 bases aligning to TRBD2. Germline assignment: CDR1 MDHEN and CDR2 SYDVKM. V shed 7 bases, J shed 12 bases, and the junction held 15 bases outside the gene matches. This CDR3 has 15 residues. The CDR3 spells CASTEVGLAGNQGYF. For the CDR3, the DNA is TGTGCCAGCACCGAGGTGGGACTAGCGGGGAACCAGGGGTACTTC.